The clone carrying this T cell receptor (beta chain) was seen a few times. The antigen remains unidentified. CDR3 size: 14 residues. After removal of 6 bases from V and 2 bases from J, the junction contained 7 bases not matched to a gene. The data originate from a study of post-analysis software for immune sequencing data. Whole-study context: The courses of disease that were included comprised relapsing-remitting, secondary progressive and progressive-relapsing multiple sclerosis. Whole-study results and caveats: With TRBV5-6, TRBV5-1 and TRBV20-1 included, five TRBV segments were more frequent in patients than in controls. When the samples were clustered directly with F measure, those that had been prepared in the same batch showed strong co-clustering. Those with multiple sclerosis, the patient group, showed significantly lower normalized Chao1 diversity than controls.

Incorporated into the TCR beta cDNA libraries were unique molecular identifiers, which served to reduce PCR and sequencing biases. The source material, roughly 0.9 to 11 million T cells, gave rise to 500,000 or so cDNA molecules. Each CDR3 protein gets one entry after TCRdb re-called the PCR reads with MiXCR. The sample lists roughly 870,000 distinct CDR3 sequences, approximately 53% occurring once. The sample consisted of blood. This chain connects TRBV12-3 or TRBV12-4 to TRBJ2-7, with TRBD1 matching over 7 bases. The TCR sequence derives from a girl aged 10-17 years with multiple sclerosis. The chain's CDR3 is CASSVSQGTYEQYF. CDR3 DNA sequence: TGTGCCAGCAGCGTCTCACAGGGGACCTACGAGCAGTACTTC.